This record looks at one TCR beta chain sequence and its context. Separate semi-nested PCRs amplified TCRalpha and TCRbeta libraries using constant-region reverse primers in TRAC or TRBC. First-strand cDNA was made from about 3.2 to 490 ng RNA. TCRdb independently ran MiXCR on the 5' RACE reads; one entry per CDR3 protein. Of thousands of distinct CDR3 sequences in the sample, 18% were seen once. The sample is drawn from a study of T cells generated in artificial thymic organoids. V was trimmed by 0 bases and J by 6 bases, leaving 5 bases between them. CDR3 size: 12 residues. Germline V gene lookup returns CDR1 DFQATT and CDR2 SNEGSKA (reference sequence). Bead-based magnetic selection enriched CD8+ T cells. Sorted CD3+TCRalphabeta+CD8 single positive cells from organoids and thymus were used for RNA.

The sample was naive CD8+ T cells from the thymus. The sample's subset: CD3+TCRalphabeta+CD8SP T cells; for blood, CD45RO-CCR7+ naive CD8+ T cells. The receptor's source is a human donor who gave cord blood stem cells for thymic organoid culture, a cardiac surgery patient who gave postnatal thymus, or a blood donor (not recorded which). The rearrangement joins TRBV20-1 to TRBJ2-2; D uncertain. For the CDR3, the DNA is TGCAGTGCTAGAGATCGGGCCGGGGAGCTGTTTTTT. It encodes CSARDRAGELFF.